This T cell receptor beta chain was retrieved from a study of T-cell memory formation after mild COVID-19. Study information: TCR clusters were mostly donor specific. Study results and limitations: Pre-infection memory already had some responding clones, implying cross-reactive memory joined.

TCRdb called the 5' RACE reads again in MiXCR, with one record for every CDR3 protein. The profile covers some 150,000 distinct CDR3 sequences, with under 30% appearing a single time and roughly a quarter taken by the ten largest. As regards this clonotype: No antigen is known for it.

This sequence originates from an adult woman who had mild COVID-19 (a few samples of this study predate the infection). Cell type and time point are not known. The sample taken for sequencing was PBMCs or a T cell subset sorted from them (not recorded which).

This CDR3 reads CASSQDQGLNYEQYF. Written as DNA, the CDR3 is TGTGCCAGCAGCCAAGATCAAGGACTGAACTACGAGCAGTACTTC. This chain connects TRBV4-2 to TRBJ2-7; D might be TRBD2 (5 bases). This CDR3 has 15 amino acids. Germline assignment: CDR1 LGHNA and CDR2 YNFKEQ. Deletions cut 0 bases from V and 3 bases from J, with 12 bases between.